This TCR beta chain was identified in a study of blood T cell repertoires in COVID-19. Across the study: The origin of the acute and convalescent COVID-19 samples was the United States, Italy and Spain.

Participants, about 18 to 100 years old, spanned 25 or so US areas. Clinical history reported by participants formed the basis on which cohorts were assigned. Per the study methods: By means of reference gene primer amplification, nucleated cell counts were estimated. Measured with immunoSEQ multiplex PCR; TCRdb has only the in-frame clones, and not every one. The V and J calls and the clone size are those of that table, but D and trimming were determined from the DNA. This table holds more than 250,000 clones, just over 85% found once. This clone is a singleton in its sample. Other nucleotide sequences in the sample specify the same CDR3. The sequenced material came from PBMCs or T cells enriched from blood (not recorded which). The source is a woman between 18 and 30 years old who had recovered from COVID-19.

The CDR3 sequence: CASSVGGNGNTIYF. The CDR3 coding sequence is TGTGCCAGCAGCGTAGGCGGCAATGGAAACACCATATATTTT. V gene TRBV9 combines with J gene TRBJ1-3; no firm D call. Between the trimmed V and J ends, which lost 0 bases and 3 bases, there was a span of 7 bases. The CDR3 covers 14 residues. Germline CDR1 reads SGDLS; CDR2 reads YYNGEE.